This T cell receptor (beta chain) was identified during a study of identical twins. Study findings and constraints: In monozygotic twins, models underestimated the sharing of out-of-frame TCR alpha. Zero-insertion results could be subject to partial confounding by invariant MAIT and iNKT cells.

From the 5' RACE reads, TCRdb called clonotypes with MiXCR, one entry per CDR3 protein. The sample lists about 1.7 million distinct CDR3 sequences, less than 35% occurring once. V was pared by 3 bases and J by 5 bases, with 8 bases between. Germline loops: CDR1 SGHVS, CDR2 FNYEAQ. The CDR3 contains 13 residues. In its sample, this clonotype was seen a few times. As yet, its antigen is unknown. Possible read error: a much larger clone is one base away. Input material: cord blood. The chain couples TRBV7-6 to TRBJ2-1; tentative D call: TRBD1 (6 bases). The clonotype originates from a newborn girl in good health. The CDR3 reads CASSFDRNNEQFF. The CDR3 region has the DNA TGTGCCAGCAGCTTTGACAGGAACAATGAGCAGTTCTTC.